These T cell receptor beta chains were read from a single sample in a study of cytomegalovirus exposure and HLA in healthy donors. Repertoires were generated with immunoSEQ multiplex PCR, while TCRdb's copy carries only in-frame clones and drops some. The repertoire holds roughly 150,000 clones, with roughly 81% as singletons. Material: PBMCs. These receptors came from a young woman in good health and CMV-seronegative. Both conserved end residues are part of each CDR3. A D gene is named only where the DNA matches it firmly. Only some rows state a clone size, as once, few, many or a class for expanded clones.

J,D,size,V,CDR3,DNA
TRBJ2-1,TRBD1,NA,TRBV28,CASSLRDRTNEQFF,TGTGCCAGCAGTTTACGGGACAGGACCAATGAGCAGTTCTTC
TRBJ1-5,TRBD1,once,TRBV19,CASSVSGQNNQPQHF,TGTGCCAGTAGTGTATCGGGACAGAATAATCAGCCCCAGCATTTT
TRBJ2-1,TRBD2,NA,TRBV7-2,CASKLASGNNEQFF,TGTGCCAGCAAGTTGGCTAGCGGGAACAATGAGCAGTTCTTC
TRBJ1-3,TRBD1,NA,TRBV7-6,CASSFGTVNTGNTIYF,TGTGCCAGCAGCTTCGGGACAGTGAACACTGGAAACACCATATATTTT
TRBJ1-1,NA,NA,TRBV28,CASRPRSTEAFF,TGTGCCAGCAGACCGCGGAGTACTGAAGCTTTCTTT
TRBJ2-7,TRBD2,NA,TRBV27,CASSPSSGRGYEQHF,TGTGCCAGCAGTCCGTCTAGCGGGAGGGGATACGAGCAGCACTTC
TRBJ2-7,TRBD1,NA,TRBV4-1,CASSTGQGAGSYEQYF,TGCGCCAGCAGCACCGGACAGGGGGCGGGATCCTACGAGCAGTACTTC
TRBJ2-7,TRBD1,NA,TRBV28,CASRDRHTYEQYF,TGTGCCAGCAGGGACAGGCATACCTACGAGCAGTACTTC
TRBJ1-5,TRBD1,NA,TRBV6-6,CASTWGQGGQPQHF,TGTGCCAGCACCTGGGGACAGGGGGGTCAGCCCCAGCATTTT
TRBJ2-1,TRBD1,NA,TRBV18,CATSPGQVSEQFF,TGTGCCACCTCACCGGGACAGGTGTCTGAGCAGTTCTTC
TRBJ2-7,NA,NA,TRBV9,CASSTRPGAEQYF,TGTGCCAGCAGCACGCGACCTGGGGCCGAGCAGTACTTC
TRBJ1-5,NA,NA,TRBV7-2,CASSLVASDRGQPQHF,TGTGCCAGCAGCTTAGTGGCCTCGGATAGAGGTCAGCCCCAGCATTTT
TRBJ2-2,NA,NA,TRBV2,CASSETRGTGELFF,TGTGCCAGCAGTGAGACTAGGGGTACCGGGGAGCTGTTTTTT
TRBJ2-7,NA,few,TRBV4-2,CASSVRQASEQYF,TGTGCCAGCAGCGTACGTCAAGCCTCCGAGCAGTACTTC
TRBJ2-6,NA,NA,TRBV27,CASSLMGFGANVLTF,TGTGCCAGCAGTTTAATGGGCTTTGGGGCCAACGTCCTGACTTTC
TRBJ2-7,NA,NA,TRBV6-1,CASSGLAREQYF,TGTGCCAGCAGTGGCCTGGCCCGCGAGCAGTACTTC
TRBJ1-2,NA,NA,TRBV27,CASSREGNYGYTF,TGTGCCAGCAGTAGGGAGGGTAACTATGGCTACACCTTC
TRBJ1-1,TRBD1,NA,TRBV6-5,CASSHRQGSTEAFF,TGTGCCAGCAGTCACCGACAGGGATCCACTGAAGCTTTCTTT
TRBJ2-7,TRBD2,NA,TRBV6-6,CATATGGLYEQYF,TGTGCCACCGCTACGGGAGGTCTCTACGAGCAGTACTTC
TRBJ1-2,NA,NA,TRBV7-9,CASSLGGSYTF,TGTGCCAGCAGCTTAGGCGGGAGCTACACCTTC